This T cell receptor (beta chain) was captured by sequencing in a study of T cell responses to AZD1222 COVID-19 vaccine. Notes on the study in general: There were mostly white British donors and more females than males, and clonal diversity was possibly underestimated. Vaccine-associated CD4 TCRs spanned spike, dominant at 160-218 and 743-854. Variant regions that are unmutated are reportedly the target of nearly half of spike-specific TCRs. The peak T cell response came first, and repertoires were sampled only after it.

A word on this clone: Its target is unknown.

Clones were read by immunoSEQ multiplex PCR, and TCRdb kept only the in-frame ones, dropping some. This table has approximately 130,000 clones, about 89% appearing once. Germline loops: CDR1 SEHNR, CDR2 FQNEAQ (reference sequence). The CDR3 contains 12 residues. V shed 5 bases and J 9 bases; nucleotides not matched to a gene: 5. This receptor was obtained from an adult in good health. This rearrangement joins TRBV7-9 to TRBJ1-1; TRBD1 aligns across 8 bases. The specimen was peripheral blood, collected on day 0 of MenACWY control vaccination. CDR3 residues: CASSIRTGQAFF. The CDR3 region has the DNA TGTGCCAGCAGCATCCGGACAGGGCAAGCTTTCTTT. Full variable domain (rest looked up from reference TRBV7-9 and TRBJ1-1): DTGVSQNPRHKITKRGQNVTFRCDPISEHNRLYWYRQTLGQGPEFLTYFQNEAQLEKSRLLSDRFSAERPKGSFSTLEIQRTEQGDSAMYLCASSIRTGQAFFGQGTRLTVV.